This is a list of T cell receptor beta chains from one sample in a study of blood T cells in healthy people across ages. TCRdb redid the calling of the 5' RACE reads with MiXCR, one entry per CDR3 protein. The table shows about 680,000 distinct CDR3 sequences, with roughly 50% occurring only once. Input material: blood. These receptors all stem from a woman between 55 and 75 years old in good health. Both conserved end residues are part of each CDR3. A D gene is named only where the DNA matches it firmly. Not every row has a clone size; where given, it reads once, few, many or a size class.

j_call clone_size d_call v_call cdr3_nt cdr3_aa
TRBJ1-2 few . TRBV9 TGTGCCAGCAGCGTAGGCCCAGCTACAAACTATGGCTACACCTTC CASSVGPATNYGYTF
TRBJ2-7 . . TRBV27 TGTGCCAGCAGTTTTTCTGGCGGCTGCGAGCAGTACTTC CASSFSGGCEQYF
TRBJ1-2 . . TRBV4-3 TGCGCCAGCAGTCCCGCCCTCCGCTATGGCTACACCTTC CASSPALRYGYTF
TRBJ1-2 . TRBD1 TRBV7-9 TGTGCCAGCAGCCCGCCGGGACAGGGGGCGCTTGGCTACACCTTC CASSPPGQGALGYTF
TRBJ1-1 . TRBD1 TRBV3-1 TGTGCCAGCAGCCCCCGGACAGGGTTAGGAGCTTTCTTT CASSPRTGLGAFF
TRBJ2-1 once TRBD2 TRBV7-3 TGTGCCAGCAGCGTTAGCGGGAGGGTCGAGCAGTTCTTC CASSVSGRVEQFF
TRBJ1-1 few . TRBV10-3 TGTGCCATCAATACCGAGCCGAACACTGAAGCTTTCTTT CAINTEPNTEAFF
TRBJ2-7 many . TRBV29-1 TGCAGCGTTGGCGGGTCGTTATACGAGCAGTACTTC CSVGGSLYEQYF
TRBJ2-1 . TRBD1 TRBV2 TGTGCCAGCAGTTGGGACAGGGCGGTGAACAATGAGCAGTTCTTC CASSWDRAVNNEQFF
TRBJ1-4 . . TRBV7-2 TGTGCCAGCAGCTCCCAGGGGGAAAAACTGTTTTTT CASSSQGEKLFF
TRBJ1-1 once TRBD1 TRBV6-2/TRBV6-3 TGTGCCAGCAGTTACTTATGGCAGGGGGACACTGAAGCTTTCTTT CASSYLWQGDTEAFF
TRBJ2-1 . TRBD2 TRBV6-2/TRBV6-3 TGTGCCAGCAGTCTGAGACTAGCGGGAGGGGGTGCCCGAGACCGCAATGAGCAGTTCTTC CASSLRLAGGGARDRNEQFF
TRBJ2-7 . TRBD2 TRBV6-5 TGTGCCAGAAGCTCTAGCGGGGTCTCCTACGAGCAGTACTTC CARSSSGVSYEQYF
TRBJ2-5 . . TRBV7-9 TGTGCCAGCGAAGATTGGGGAAACGATGAGCAGTACTTC CASEDWGNDEQYF
TRBJ2-1 . TRBD2 TRBV29-1 TGCAGCGTTGAGAGCGGGAGGGCCGATGAGCAGTTCTTC CSVESGRADEQFF
TRBJ1-4 . TRBD1 TRBV9 TGTGCCAGCAGCCCGGACAGGCTTAATGAAAAACTGTTTTTT CASSPDRLNEKLFF
TRBJ2-5 once . TRBV24-1 TGTGCCACCAGTGACCAGGACGGGAGAGTAGAGACCCAGTACTTC CATSDQDGRVETQYF
TRBJ2-5 . . TRBV7-9 TGTGCCAGCAGCTCGGCGACAATACAGGGTGGGGAGACCCAGTACTTC CASSSATIQGGETQYF
TRBJ2-3 once TRBD1 TRBV6-2/TRBV6-3 TGTGCCAGCACCAAGGGGAGGCGGACAGGGCGAGATACGCGGTATTTT CASTKGRRTGRDTRYF
TRBJ1-1 once . TRBV7-2 TGTGCCAGCAGTGATGACAGGCCGAACACTGAAGCTTTCTTT CASSDDRPNTEAFF
TRBJ2-5 . TRBD2 TRBV20-1 TGCAGTGCTAGAGATCCGACTAGCGGGTCCCAAGAGACCCAGTACTTC CSARDPTSGSQETQYF
TRBJ1-4 few . TRBV14 TGTGCCAGCCAAGATCCGACTGGAAAACTGTTTTTT CASQDPTGKLFF
TRBJ2-3 . TRBD2 TRBV9 TGTGCCAGCAGCTTTCAGACTAGCGGGAGCACAGATACGCAGTATTTT CASSFQTSGSTDTQYF
TRBJ2-7 . . TRBV27 TGTGCCAGCAGTTCCCTAGCTTTCCCCTACGAGCAGTACTTC CASSSLAFPYEQYF
TRBJ2-3 few TRBD2 TRBV20-1 TGCAGTGCTAGAGCAGCTAGCGGGAACACAGATACGCAGTATTTT CSARAASGNTDTQYF
TRBJ2-1 . TRBD2 TRBV2 TGTGCCAGCAGTTCCCCCCGAGGGGGGACTAGCGGGAGAAATTACAATGAGCAGTTCTTC CASSSPRGGTSGRNYNEQFF
TRBJ2-3 . . TRBV27 TGTGCCAGCTCAGGGCCGGAGGGCACAGATACGCAGTATTTT CASSGPEGTDTQYF
TRBJ2-1 . TRBD1 TRBV5-1 TGCGCCAGCAGCTCAAAATCAGACAGGGCTGGAGACAATGAGCAGTTCTTC CASSSKSDRAGDNEQFF
TRBJ1-4 . TRBD1 TRBV12-3/TRBV12-4 TGTGCCAGCAATATGTTCGGAGGGGGCGGTGAAAAACTGTTTTTT CASNMFGGGGEKLFF
TRBJ2-3 . . TRBV6-2/TRBV6-3 TGTGCCAGCAGTTACTTCAGCCCCAGCACAGATACGCAGTATTTT CASSYFSPSTDTQYF
TRBJ2-4 . . TRBV5-1 TGCGCCAGCAGCACCGGACTTTACAATGAGCAGTACTTC CASSTGLYNEQYF
TRBJ2-3 . . TRBV10-3 TGTGCCATCAGTGCAGGGAAGGCGGTCTCGGGTACAGATACGCAGTATTTT CAISAGKAVSGTDTQYF
TRBJ2-7 . TRBD2 TRBV7-8 TGTGCCAGCAGCTTAGCGGCTAGCGGGATGGGCGAGCAGTACTTC CASSLAASGMGEQYF
TRBJ2-7 . . TRBV20-1 TGCAGTGCTAGAGAGGGCGAGCAGTACTTC CSAREGEQYF
TRBJ2-5 . TRBD1 TRBV30 TGTGCCTGGAGTGGCGGACAGGTCAGAGAAGGGACCCAGTACTTC CAWSGGQVREGTQYF
TRBJ2-7 . TRBD2 TRBV29-1 TGCAGCGTTGATCTGGTGGGACTAGCGGGCACCTACGAGCAGTACTTC CSVDLVGLAGTYEQYF
TRBJ2-1 few . TRBV10-3 TGTGCCATCAGTGTCGCCACCTACAATGAGCAGTTCTTC CAISVATYNEQFF
TRBJ2-5 few TRBD2 TRBV7-9 TGTGCCAGCAGCTTATTGGCTAGCGGGAGTAGGTACCAAGAGACCCAGTACTTC CASSLLASGSRYQETQYF
TRBJ2-1 . TRBD1 TRBV7-6 TGTGCCAGCAGCTTGGACAGGGGGCTCTCTAGCTCCTACAATGAGCAGTTCTTC CASSLDRGLSSSYNEQFF
TRBJ2-5 . . TRBV7-9 TGTGCCAGCAGCCCCCTCAAAAGTTTAGAGATGAATGAGCAGTACTTC CASSPLKSLEMNEQYF
TRBJ2-3 . TRBD2 TRBV14 TGTGCCAGCAGCCAAGATACCGGGAGGGCAAGGGATACGCAGTATTTT CASSQDTGRARDTQYF